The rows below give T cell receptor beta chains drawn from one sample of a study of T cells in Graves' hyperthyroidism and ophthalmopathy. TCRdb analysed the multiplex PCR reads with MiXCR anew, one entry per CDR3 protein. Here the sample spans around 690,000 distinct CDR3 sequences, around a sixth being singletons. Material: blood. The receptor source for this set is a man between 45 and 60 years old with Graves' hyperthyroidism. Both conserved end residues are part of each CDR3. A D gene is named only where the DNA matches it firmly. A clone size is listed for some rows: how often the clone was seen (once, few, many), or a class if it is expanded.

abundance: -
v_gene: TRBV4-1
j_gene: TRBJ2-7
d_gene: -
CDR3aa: CASSQEPGWHEQYF
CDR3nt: TGCGCCAGCAGCCAAGAACCAGGGTGGCACGAGCAGTACTTC

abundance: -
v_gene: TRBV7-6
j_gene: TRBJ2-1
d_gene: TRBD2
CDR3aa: CASRLAGRADNEQFF
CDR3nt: TGTGCCAGCAGGCTAGCGGGCAGGGCAGACAATGAGCAGTTCTTC

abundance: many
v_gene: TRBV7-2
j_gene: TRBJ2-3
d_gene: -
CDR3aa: CASSFRRSTDTQYF
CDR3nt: TGTGCCAGCAGCTTCCGGCGGAGCACAGATACGCAGTATTTT

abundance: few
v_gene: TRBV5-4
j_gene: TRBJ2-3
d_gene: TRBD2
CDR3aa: CASSLRLAPDTQYF
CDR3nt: TGTGCCAGCAGTTTGAGACTAGCCCCAGATACGCAGTATTTT

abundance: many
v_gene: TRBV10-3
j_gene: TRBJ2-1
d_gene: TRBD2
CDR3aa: CAIRDTGGSYNEQFF
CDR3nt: TGTGCCATCAGAGACACGGGAGGGTCCTACAATGAGCAGTTCTTC

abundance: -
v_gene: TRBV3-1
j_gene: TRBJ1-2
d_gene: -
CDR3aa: CASSQEGGVYGYTF
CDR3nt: TGTGCCAGCAGCCAAGAGGGGGGAGTCTATGGCTACACCTTC

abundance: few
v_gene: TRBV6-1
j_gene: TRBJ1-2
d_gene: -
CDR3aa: CASSGTRGSNYGYTF
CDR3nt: TGTGCCAGCAGCGGAACCCGGGGCAGCAACTATGGCTACACCTTC

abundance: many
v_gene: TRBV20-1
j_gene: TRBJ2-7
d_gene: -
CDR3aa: CSAFNLDNTYEQYF
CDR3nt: TGCAGTGCCTTCAACCTAGATAATACCTACGAGCAGTACTTC

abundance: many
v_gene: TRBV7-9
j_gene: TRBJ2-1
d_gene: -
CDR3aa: CASSLAGPGDEQFF
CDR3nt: TGTGCCAGCAGCTTGGCGGGACCGGGGGATGAGCAGTTCTTC

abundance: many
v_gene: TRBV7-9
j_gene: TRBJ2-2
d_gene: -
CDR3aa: CASSLPGTRYDRELFF
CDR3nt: TGTGCCAGCAGCTTACCCGGGACGCGGTACGACCGGGAGCTGTTTTTT

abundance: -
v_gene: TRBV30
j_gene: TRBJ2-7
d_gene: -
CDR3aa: CAWSTGVHEQYF
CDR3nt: TGTGCCTGGAGTACCGGGGTCCACGAGCAGTACTTC

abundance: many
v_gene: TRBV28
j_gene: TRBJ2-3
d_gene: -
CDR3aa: CASSLDTGLADTQYF
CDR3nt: TGTGCCAGCAGTTTGGATACAGGGCTCGCAGATACGCAGTATTTT

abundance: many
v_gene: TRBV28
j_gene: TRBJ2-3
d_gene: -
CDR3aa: CASSYESTDTQYF
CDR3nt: TGTGCCAGCAGTTACGAGAGCACAGATACGCAGTATTTT

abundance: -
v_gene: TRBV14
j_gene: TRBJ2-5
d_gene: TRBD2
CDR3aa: CASSPLAGKETQYF
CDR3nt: TGTGCCAGCAGCCCACTAGCGGGAAAAGAGACCCAGTACTTC

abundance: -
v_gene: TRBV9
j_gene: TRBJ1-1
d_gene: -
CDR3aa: CASSVDGGGRNEAFF
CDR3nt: TGTGCCAGCAGCGTAGATGGGGGGGGGAGAAATGAAGCTTTCTTT

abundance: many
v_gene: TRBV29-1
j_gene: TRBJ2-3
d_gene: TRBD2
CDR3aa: CSVEGGGRSTDTQYF
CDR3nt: TGCAGCGTTGAAGGTGGCGGGAGAAGTACAGATACGCAGTATTTT

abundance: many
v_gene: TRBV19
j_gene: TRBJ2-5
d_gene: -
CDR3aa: CASSFGTGGFLGETQYF
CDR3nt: TGTGCCAGTAGTTTTGGGACCGGAGGATTCCTGGGAGAGACCCAGTACTTC

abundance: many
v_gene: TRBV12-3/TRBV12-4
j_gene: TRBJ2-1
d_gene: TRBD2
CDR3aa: CASSLSTGTSGSSYNEQFF
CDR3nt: TGTGCCAGCAGTCTCTCCACCGGGACTAGCGGAAGCTCCTACAATGAGCAGTTCTTC

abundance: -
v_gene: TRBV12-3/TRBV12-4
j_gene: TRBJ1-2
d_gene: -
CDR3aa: CATSVGTYGYTF
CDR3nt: TGTGCCACCAGTGTAGGGACCTATGGCTACACCTTC

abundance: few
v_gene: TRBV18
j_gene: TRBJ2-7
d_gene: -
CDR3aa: CASSPPGRGFYEQYF
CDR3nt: TGTGCCAGCTCACCACCGGGACGGGGATTCTACGAGCAGTACTTC

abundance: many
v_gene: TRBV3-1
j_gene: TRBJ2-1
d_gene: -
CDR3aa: CASSQDIQSDEQFF
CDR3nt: TGTGCCAGCAGCCAAGATATCCAGTCGGATGAGCAGTTCTTC

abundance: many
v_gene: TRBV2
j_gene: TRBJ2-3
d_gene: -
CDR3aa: CASSPDSTYTQYF
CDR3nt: TGTGCCAGCAGCCCGGACAGTACGTATACGCAGTATTTT

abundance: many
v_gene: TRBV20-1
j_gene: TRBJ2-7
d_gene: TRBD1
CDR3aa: CSAAWDSYYSYEQYF
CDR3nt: TGCAGTGCTGCCTGGGACAGTTATTACTCCTACGAGCAGTACTTC

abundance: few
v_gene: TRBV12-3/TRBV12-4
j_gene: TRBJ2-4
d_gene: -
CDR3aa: CASGGAGNIQYF
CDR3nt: TGTGCCAGCGGGGGAGCGGGAAACATTCAGTACTTC

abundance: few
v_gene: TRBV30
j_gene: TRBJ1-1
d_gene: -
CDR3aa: CAWSPMGNLVNTEAFF
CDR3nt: TGTGCCTGGAGTCCAATGGGGAACTTGGTGAACACTGAAGCTTTCTTT

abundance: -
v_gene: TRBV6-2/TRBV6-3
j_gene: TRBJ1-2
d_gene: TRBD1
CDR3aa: CASSYSGQMVYGYTF
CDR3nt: TGTGCCAGCAGTTACTCGGGACAGATGGTTTATGGCTACACCTTC

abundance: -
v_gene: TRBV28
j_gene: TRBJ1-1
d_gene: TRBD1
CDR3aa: CASTTGKGARNTEAFF
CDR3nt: TGTGCCAGCACCACAGGGAAGGGGGCGAGGAACACTGAAGCTTTCTTT

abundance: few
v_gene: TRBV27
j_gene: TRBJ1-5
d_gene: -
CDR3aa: CASSDRPGGNQPQHF
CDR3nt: TGTGCCAGCAGTGATAGACCGGGAGGCAATCAGCCCCAGCATTTT

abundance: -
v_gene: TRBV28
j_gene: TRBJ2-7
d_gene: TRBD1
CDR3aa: CASGPQLGQGLFEQYF
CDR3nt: TGTGCCAGTGGGCCCCAGCTCGGACAGGGGCTATTCGAGCAGTACTTC